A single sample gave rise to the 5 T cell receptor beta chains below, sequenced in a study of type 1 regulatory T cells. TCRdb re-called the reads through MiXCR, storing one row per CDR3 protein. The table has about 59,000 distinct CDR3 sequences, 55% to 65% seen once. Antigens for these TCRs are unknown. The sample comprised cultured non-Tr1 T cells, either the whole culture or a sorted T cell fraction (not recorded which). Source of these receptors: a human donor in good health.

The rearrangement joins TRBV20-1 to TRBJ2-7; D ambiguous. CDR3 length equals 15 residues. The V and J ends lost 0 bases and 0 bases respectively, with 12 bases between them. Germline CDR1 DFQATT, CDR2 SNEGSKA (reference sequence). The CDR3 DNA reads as TGCAGTGCTAGAGATGGTATAGGTAGCTCCTACGAGCAGTACTTC. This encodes CSARDGIGSSYEQYF.

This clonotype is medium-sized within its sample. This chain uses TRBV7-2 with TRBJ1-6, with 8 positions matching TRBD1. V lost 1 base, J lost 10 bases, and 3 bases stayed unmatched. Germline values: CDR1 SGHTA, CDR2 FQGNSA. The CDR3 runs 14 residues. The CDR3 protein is CASSLGQGQSPLHF. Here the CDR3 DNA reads TGTGCCAGCAGCTTAGGACAGGGGCAATCACCCCTCCACTTT.

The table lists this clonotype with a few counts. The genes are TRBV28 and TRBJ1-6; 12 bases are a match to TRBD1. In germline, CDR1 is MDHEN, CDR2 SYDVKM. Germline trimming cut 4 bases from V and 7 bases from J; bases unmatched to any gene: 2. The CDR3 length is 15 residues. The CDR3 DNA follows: TGTGCCAGCAGTTCTGGGACAGGGGGCAATTCACCCCTCCACTTT. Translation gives CASSSGTGGNSPLHF.

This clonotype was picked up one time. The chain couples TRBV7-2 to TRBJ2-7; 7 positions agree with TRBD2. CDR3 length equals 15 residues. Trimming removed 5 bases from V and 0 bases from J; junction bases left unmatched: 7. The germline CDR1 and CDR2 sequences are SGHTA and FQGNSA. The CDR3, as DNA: TGTGCCAGCAGCACCACCACTAGCGCCTCCTACGAGCAGTACTTC. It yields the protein CASSTTTSASYEQYF.

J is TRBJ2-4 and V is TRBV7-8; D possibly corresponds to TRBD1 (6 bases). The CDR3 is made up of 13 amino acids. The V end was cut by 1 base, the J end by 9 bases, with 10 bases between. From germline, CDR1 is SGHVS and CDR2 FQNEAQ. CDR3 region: CASSLGQVRIQYF. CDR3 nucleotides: TGTGCCAGCAGCTTAGGACAGGTTCGCATTCAGTACTTC. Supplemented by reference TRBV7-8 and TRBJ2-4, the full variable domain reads GAGVSQSPRYKVAKRGQDVALRCDPISGHVSLFWYQQALGQGPEFLTYFQNEAQLDKSGLPSDRFFAERPEGSVSTLKIQRTQQEDSAVYLCASSLGQVRIQYFGAGTRLSVL.